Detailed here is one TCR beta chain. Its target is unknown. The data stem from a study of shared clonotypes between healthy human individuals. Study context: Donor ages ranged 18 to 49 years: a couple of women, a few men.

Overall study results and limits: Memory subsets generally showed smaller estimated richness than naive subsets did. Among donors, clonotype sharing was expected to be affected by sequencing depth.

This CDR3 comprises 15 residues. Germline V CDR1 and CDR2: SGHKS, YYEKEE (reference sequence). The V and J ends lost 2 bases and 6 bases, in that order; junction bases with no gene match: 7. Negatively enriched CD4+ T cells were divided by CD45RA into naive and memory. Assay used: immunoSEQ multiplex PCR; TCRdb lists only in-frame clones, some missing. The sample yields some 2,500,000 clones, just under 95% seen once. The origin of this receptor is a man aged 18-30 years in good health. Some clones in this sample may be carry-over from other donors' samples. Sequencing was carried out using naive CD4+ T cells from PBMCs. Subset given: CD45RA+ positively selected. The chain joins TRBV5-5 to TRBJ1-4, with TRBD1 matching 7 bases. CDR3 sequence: CASSFQGQPYEKLFF. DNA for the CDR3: TGTGCCAGCAGCTTCCAGGGACAGCCCTATGAAAAACTGTTTTTT.